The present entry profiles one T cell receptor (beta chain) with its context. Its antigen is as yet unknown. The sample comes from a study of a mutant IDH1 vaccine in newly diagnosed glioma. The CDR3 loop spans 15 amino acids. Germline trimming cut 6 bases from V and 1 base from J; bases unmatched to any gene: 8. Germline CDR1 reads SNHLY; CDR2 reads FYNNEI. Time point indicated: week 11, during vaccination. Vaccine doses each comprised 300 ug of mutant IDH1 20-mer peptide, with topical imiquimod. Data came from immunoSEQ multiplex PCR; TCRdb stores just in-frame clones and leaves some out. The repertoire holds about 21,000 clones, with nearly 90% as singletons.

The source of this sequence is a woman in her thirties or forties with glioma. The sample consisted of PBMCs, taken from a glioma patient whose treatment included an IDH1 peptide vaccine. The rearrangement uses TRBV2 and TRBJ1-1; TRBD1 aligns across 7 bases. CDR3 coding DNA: TGTGCCAGCAGGGACAAAGGGACAGCGAACACTGAAGCTTTCTTT. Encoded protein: CASRDKGTANTEAFF.